This T cell receptor (beta chain) was observed in a study of blood T cell repertoires in COVID-19. Whole-study context: Specimens from acute and convalescent COVID-19 originated in the United States, Italy and Spain. Nucleic acid was either cDNA or gDNA, and it came from T cells, B-cell-depleted T cells, or PBMCs.

The CDR3 loop spans 13 amino acids. Germline CDR1 is LNHNV and CDR2 is YYDKDF (reference sequence). V lost 5 bases, J lost 3 bases, and 8 bases lay in between. In the original analysis: By means of reference gene primer amplification, nucleated cell counts were estimated. Produced via immunoSEQ multiplex PCR; TCRdb's table is partial and in-frame only. That table furnishes V, J and clone size, whereas the DNA furnished D and trimming. The sample shows 50,000 to 60,000 clones, about four fifths of them seen only once. This TCR derives from a man aged 65-85 years with active COVID-19. The chain has TRBV15 and TRBJ1-3; no clear D. Material for sequencing was peripheral blood. CDR3 loop: CATSRVGGNTIYF. CDR3 in DNA: TGTGCCACCAGCCGGGTCGGTGGAAACACCATATATTTT.